The clone carrying this T cell receptor (beta chain) occurred once. Survey-level TCR beta sequencing used the immunoSEQ assay. Using immunoSEQ multiplex PCR, the repertoire was profiled, and TCRdb retains in-frame clones only, with some absent. Of approximately 70,000 clones listed, over 85% were seen once; the top ten hold 3.5% to 5.5%. V gave up 3 bases and J gave up 6 bases, with 11 bases separating them. The CDR3 contains 13 residues. Germline CDR1 SGHVS, CDR2 FQNEAQ. Source material: PBMCs. The chain combines TRBV7-8 with TRBJ1-2, with D possibly being TRBD1 (5 bases). The source of this sequence is a man aged 35 to 55 with rheumatoid arthritis. The chain's CDR3 is CASSFSGTNGYTF. The CDR3 DNA reads TGTGCCAGCAGCTTTAGTGGGACTAATGGCTACACCTTC.